The clone carrying this TCR beta chain was counted at least ten times. Authors of the study amplified TCR beta CDR3 regions from RNA transcripts. HTBI primers were used for first-round RT-PCR of the TCR CDR3. TCRdb processed the multiplex PCR reads anew with MiXCR; each CDR3 protein has one entry. The repertoire holds nearly 600,000 distinct CDR3 sequences, with approximately 15% as singletons. CDR1 SGHRS and CDR2 YFSETQ come from the germline V gene. The CDR3 has 15 amino acids. Trimming at V came to 3 bases and at J to 4 bases, leaving 8 bases not matched to a gene. These data belong to a study of T cells in Graves' hyperthyroidism and ophthalmopathy.

This sequence originates from a woman between 18 and 29 years old with Graves' ophthalmopathy. The V call is TRBV5-1, the J call TRBJ1-1, with TRBD1 matching 8 bases. The source material was blood. The CDR3 protein is CASSYGRDRPTEAFF. The CDR3 DNA reads as TGCGCCAGCAGCTATGGCCGGGACAGGCCCACTGAAGCTTTCTTT.